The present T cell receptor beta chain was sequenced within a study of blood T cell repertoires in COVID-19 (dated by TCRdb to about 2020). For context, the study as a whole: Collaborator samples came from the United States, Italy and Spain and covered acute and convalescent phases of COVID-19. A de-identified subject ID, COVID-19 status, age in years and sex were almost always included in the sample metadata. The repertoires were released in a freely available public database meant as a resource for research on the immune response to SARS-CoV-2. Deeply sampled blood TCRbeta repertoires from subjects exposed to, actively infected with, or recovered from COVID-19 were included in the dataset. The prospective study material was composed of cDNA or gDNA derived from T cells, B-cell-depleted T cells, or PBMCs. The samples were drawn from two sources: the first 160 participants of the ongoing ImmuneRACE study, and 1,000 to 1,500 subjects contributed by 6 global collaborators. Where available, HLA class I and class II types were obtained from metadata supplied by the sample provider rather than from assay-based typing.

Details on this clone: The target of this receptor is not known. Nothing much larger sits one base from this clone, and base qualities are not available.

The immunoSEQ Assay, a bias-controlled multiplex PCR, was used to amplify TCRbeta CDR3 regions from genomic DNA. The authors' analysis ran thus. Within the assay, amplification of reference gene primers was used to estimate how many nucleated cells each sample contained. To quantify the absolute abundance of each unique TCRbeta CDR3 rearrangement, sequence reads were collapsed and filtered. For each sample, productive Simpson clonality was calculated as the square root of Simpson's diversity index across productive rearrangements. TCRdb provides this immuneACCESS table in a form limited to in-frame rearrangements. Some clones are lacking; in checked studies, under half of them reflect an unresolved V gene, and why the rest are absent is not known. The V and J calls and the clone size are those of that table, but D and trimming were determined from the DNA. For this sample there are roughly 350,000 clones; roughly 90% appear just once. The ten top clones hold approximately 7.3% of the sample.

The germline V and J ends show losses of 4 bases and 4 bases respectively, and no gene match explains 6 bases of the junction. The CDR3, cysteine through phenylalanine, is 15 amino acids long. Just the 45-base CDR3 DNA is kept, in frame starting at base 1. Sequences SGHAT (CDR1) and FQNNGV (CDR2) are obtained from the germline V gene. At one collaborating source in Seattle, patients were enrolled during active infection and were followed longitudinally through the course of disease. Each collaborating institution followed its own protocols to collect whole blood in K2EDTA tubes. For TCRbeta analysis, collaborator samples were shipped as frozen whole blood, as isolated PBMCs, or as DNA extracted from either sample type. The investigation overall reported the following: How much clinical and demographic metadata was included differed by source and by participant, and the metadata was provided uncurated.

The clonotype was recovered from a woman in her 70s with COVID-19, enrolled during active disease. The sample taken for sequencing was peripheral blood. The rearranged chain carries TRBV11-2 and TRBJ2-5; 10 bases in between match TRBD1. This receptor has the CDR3 CASSSRQGAGETQYF. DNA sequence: TGTGCCAGCAGCTCCCGACAGGGGGCAGGAGAGACCCAGTACTTC.